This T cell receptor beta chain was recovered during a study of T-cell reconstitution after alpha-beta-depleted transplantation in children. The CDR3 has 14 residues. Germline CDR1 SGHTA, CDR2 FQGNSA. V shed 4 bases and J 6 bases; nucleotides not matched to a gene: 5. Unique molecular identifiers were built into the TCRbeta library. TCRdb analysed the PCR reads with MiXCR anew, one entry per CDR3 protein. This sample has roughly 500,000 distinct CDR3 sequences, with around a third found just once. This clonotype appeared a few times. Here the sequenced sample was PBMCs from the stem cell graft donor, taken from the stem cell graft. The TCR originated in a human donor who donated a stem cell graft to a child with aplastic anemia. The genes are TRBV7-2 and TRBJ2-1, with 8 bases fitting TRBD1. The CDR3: CASSSRGRLNEQFF. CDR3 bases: TGTGCCAGCAGCTCCAGGGGGCGCCTCAATGAGCAGTTCTTC.